The 2 T cell receptor beta chains below come from one sample, sequenced in a study of graft-versus-host responses after intestinal transplantation. Clones were read by immunoSEQ multiplex PCR, and TCRdb kept only the in-frame ones, dropping some. The top ten clones hold roughly 1.4% of a sample with some 45,000 clones, around 96% of them seen once. The sample was PBMCs, taken approximately 360 days after intestinal transplant. These receptor sequences come from a human patient who received an intestinal transplant, so some T cells may come from the graft donor.

The chain carries TRBV5-4 and TRBJ2-6; D not resolved. Germline V gives CDR1 SGHNT, CDR2 YYREEE (reference sequence). There are 16 residues in the CDR3. V was pared by 0 bases and J by 0 bases, with 7 bases between. The CDR3 protein is CASSLDQFSGANVLTF. CDR3 in DNA: TGTGCCAGCAGCTTGGATCAGTTCTCTGGGGCCAACGTCCTGACTTTC.

This chain links TRBV2 with TRBJ1-2; D gene unclear. CDR3 length equals 12 residues. The V gene's germline CDR1 is SNHLY and CDR2 FYNNEI. V lost 6 bases to trimming and J lost 6 bases, with 11 bases between them. CDR3 region: CASRGSGHGYTF. Written as DNA, the CDR3 is TGTGCCAGCAGGGGGAGTGGTCATGGCTACACCTTC.